This T cell receptor (beta chain) was observed in a study of T-cell memory formation after mild COVID-19. Study-level background: TCR clusters showed largely donor specificity. Study observations and caveats: CM and EM subsets held most contracting CD4+ clones; EMRA held CD8+ ones. Cross-reactive memory seemingly joined, as some responding clones were found in pre-infection memory.

TCRdb redid the calling of the 5' RACE reads with MiXCR, one entry per CDR3 protein. The table shows 250,000 to 300,000 distinct CDR3 sequences, with approximately 8% occurring only once. This CDR3 contains 17 residues. The V gene lost 5 bases and the J gene lost 4 bases, with 21 bases spanning the gap. Germline assignment: CDR1 MNHNS and CDR2 SASEGT. Regarding this clonotype: Its specificity is unknown.

Sequencing was carried out using PBMCs or a T cell subset sorted from them (not recorded which). The gene calls are TRBV6-1 and TRBJ2-1, with D perhaps matching TRBD1 (5 bases). The clonotype originates from a man younger than 35 who had mild COVID-19 (a few samples of this study predate the infection). Cell type and time point are not known. This chain's CDR3 is CASSLDGPPQGYNEQFF. DNA of the CDR3: TGTGCCAGCAGTTTAGACGGGCCCCCCCAGGGATACAATGAGCAGTTCTTC.